Following are 15 T cell receptor beta chains from one sample sequenced in a study of PD-1 blockade in classical Hodgkin lymphoma. Sequencing was performed with immunoSEQ multiplex PCR; in TCRdb, only in-frame clones are kept and a portion is missing. The table has some 150,000 clones, about four fifths seen once; the top ten hold 7.5% to 9.5%. Brentuximab vedotin exposure varied among the patients, all of whom had relapsed after autologous stem cell transplantation. The starting material was peripheral blood mononuclear cells (PBMCs), obtained before the second cycle of nivolumab. The receptors were gathered from a human donor with classical Hodgkin lymphoma.

This clone has just a few counts. This chain links TRBV27 with TRBJ1-2; no clear D gene. The V gene's germline CDR1 is MNHEY and CDR2 SMNVEV (reference sequence). The germline V and J ends were trimmed by 3 bases and 1 base, with 3 bases remaining between them. This CDR3 spans 12 amino acids. The CDR3 nucleotides are TGTGCCAGCAGTTTGATTAACTATGGCTACACCTTC. Translated: CASSLINYGYTF.

The V and J genes are TRBV6-6 and TRBJ1-5, with TRBD1 matching 7 bases. This CDR3 contains 16 residues. V was clipped by 0 bases and J by 2 bases; unmatched bases: 4. CDR1 is MNHNY, CDR2 SVGAGI, per germline (reference sequence). The CDR3 loop is CASSYSYRGGNQPQHF. The CDR3 bases are TGTGCCAGCAGTTACTCGTACAGGGGAGGCAATCAGCCCCAGCATTTT.

This CDR3 reads CASSQRDGSYGYTF. The DNA for the CDR3 is TGCGCCAGCAGTCAAAGGGATGGGAGCTATGGCTACACCTTC. The V and J genes are TRBV23-1 and TRBJ1-2, with D unclear. TRBV23-1 is reported as an ORF; its role is uncertain. Trimming took off 2 bases at V and 4 bases at J, with 11 bases between the two ends. CDR3 length equals 14 residues.

The chain carries TRBV18 and TRBJ2-5; D is undetermined. The CDR3 is made up of 16 amino acids. The germline V and J ends were trimmed by 1 base and 0 bases, with 12 bases remaining between them. Germline-derived CDR1 and CDR2 are KGHSH and LQKENI. The DNA of the CDR3 is TGTGCCAGCTCACCACAGTTAGTGAAGAACCAAGAGACCCAGTACTTC. It encodes CASSPQLVKNQETQYF.

V and J are TRBV4-2 and TRBJ1-2; D gene unclear. This CDR3 spans 14 amino acids. Trimming cost V 0 bases and J 2 bases, with 7 bases left between them. Germline assignment: CDR1 LGHNA and CDR2 YNFKEQ. The CDR3 protein is CASSQERENYGYTF. CDR3 nucleotide sequence: TGTGCCAGCAGCCAAGAGAGGGAAAACTATGGCTACACCTTC.

Points on this clone: Just one base apart from a much larger clone, this may be a read error. The genes are TRBV11-1 and TRBJ2-7, with 9 bases fitting TRBD2. This CDR3 region has 14 residues. From germline, CDR1 is SGHAT and CDR2 FQDESV (reference sequence). Trimming took 4 bases from V and 2 from J; bases not matched to a gene: 3. CDR3 residues: CASSWASGAYEQYF. The DNA of the CDR3 is TGTGCCAGCAGCTGGGCTAGCGGGGCCTACGAGCAGTACTTC.

This clone was detected only a few times. This chain links TRBV7-9 with TRBJ2-7; D not certain. Germline V lookup: CDR1 SEHNR, CDR2 FQNEAQ (reference sequence). This CDR3 is 11 amino acids long. Trimming pared 2 bases from V and 9 bases from J, leaving 8 bases between. CDR3 bases: TGTGCCAGCAGCTTACACCGTGGGCAGTACTTC. Translation: CASSLHRGQYF.

The chain recombines TRBV5-6 with TRBJ1-4, with no clear D. Per germline, CDR1 SGHDT and CDR2 YYEEEE. V dropped 2 bases and J dropped 6 bases, with 14 bases sitting between them. The CDR3 length is 15 residues. The CDR3 loop is CASSLPGLGDEKLFF. CDR3 bases: TGTGCCAGCAGCTTACCGGGTCTCGGGGATGAAAAACTGTTTTTT. Full variable domain (outside the CDR3, taken from reference TRBV5-6 and TRBJ1-4): DAGVTQSPTHLIKTRGQQVTLRCSPKSGHDTVSWYQQALGQGPQFIFQYYEEEERQRGNFPDRFSGHQFPNYSSELNVNALLLGDSALYLCASSLPGLGDEKLFFGSGTQLSVL.

This clone was counted many times. The identical CDR3 is also encoded by other nucleotide sequences in the sample. The genes are TRBV5-1 and TRBJ1-1; 7 nucleotides match TRBD1. The V segment lost 3 bases and the J segment 0 bases; nucleotides outside the gene matches: 2. The CDR3 sequence is 14 residues long. Germline CDR1 SGHRS, CDR2 YFSETQ. This CDR3 is CASSSTGLNTEAFF. CDR3 nucleotide sequence: TGCGCCAGCAGCTCGACAGGGCTGAACACTGAAGCTTTCTTT.

The V and J genes are TRBV18 and TRBJ1-1; D ambiguous. V shed 5 bases and J shed 0 bases, with 7 bases lying between them. This CDR3 comprises 13 residues. The germline gives CDR1 KGHSH, CDR2 LQKENI. CDR3 in amino acids: CASSSTLNTEAFF. CDR3 sequence (DNA): TGTGCCAGCTCATCGACATTGAACACTGAAGCTTTCTTT. The full variable domain, in which reference TRBV18 and TRBJ1-1 provide the parts outside the CDR3, is NAGVMQNPRHLVRRRGQEARLRCSPMKGHSHVYWYRQLPEEGLKFMVYLQKENIIDESGMPKERFSAEFPKEGPSILRIQQVVRGDSAAYFCASSSTLNTEAFFGQGTRLTVV.

V and J are TRBV27 and TRBJ2-7; 7 bases map to TRBD2. The CDR3 covers 15 residues. J lost 2 bases, V lost 4 bases, and 8 bases had no gene match. Per the germline V gene, CDR1 is MNHEY and CDR2 is SMNVEV (reference sequence). The CDR3 DNA reads TGTGCCAGCAGTTGGTCGGCGGGAGATGCCTACGAGCAGTACTTC. Residues: CASSWSAGDAYEQYF.

This chain links TRBV15 with TRBJ1-1; 8 bases align to TRBD1. V shed 0 bases and J 3 bases; nucleotides not matched to a gene: 6. The CDR3 has 16 amino acids. The germline V gene encodes CDR1 LNHNV and CDR2 YYDKDF (reference sequence). The CDR3 DNA follows: TGTGCCACCAGCAGAGACCCGGACAGGGCGGACACTGAAGCTTTCTTT. Its protein product is CATSRDPDRADTEAFF.

The chain recombines TRBV5-3 with TRBJ2-2, with TRBD2 matching over 13 bases. TRBV5-3 is known as an ORF, though its function is uncertain. The CDR3 consists of 20 residues. The V and J ends lost 5 bases and 0 bases, in that order; junction bases with no gene match: 13. CDR3 bases: TGTGCCAGAAGGCAACCCGGGACTAGCGGGGTGACCGCGAACACCGGGGAGCTGTTTTTT. As protein: CARRQPGTSGVTANTGELFF.

This rearrangement joins TRBV7-2 to TRBJ2-7, with D hard to call. Deletions cut 6 bases from V and 6 bases from J, with 9 bases between. The V gene's germline CDR1 is SGHTA and CDR2 FQGNSA. There are 11 residues in the CDR3. The CDR3 protein is CASREWGEQYF. For the CDR3, the DNA is TGTGCCAGCAGAGAGTGGGGCGAGCAGTACTTC. The variable domain in full, completed from reference TRBV7-2 and TRBJ2-7, reads GAGVSQSPSNKVTEKGKDVELRCDPISGHTALYWYRQSLGQGLEFLIYFQGNSAPDKSGLPSDRFSAERTGGSVSTLTIQRTQQEDSAVYLCASREWGEQYFGPGTRLTVT.

In its sample, this clone was seen once. The J gene is TRBJ2-3, the V gene TRBV6-5; TRBD1 aligns across 9 bases. Germline V gene sequence: CDR1 MNHEY, CDR2 SVGAGI. The CDR3 totals 15 residues. The trim removed 6 bases at V and 6 bases at J, leaving 10 bases unmatched. CDR3 DNA: TGTGCCAGCAGCACGACCCGACAGGGGGGGGATACGCAGTATTTT. Translated, it gives CASSTTRQGGDTQYF.